This T cell receptor (beta chain) was sequenced for a study of blood T cell repertoires in COVID-19 (TCRdb year 2020). General notes on the study: Collaborator samples came from the United States, Italy and Spain and covered acute and convalescent phases of COVID-19. Deeply sampled blood TCRbeta repertoires from subjects exposed to, actively infected with, or recovered from COVID-19 were included in the dataset. Where available, HLA class I and class II types were taken from metadata supplied by the sample provider and were not determined by assay-based typing. The repertoires were released in a freely available public database meant as a resource for research on the immune response to SARS-CoV-2. The material from the prospective study consisted of cDNA or gDNA derived from T cells, B-cell-depleted T cells, or PBMCs. The samples were drawn from two sources: the first 160 participants of the ongoing ImmuneRACE study, and 1,254 subjects contributed by 6 global collaborators. A de-identified subject ID, COVID-19 status, age in years and sex were almost always included in the sample metadata. Findings and caveats that apply to the study as a whole: The quantity of clinical and demographic metadata differed by source and by participant and was supplied without curation.

Points on this clone: Its cognate antigen has yet to be identified. No base-level quality is on record; no much larger clone is a single base apart.

TCRbeta CDR3 regions were amplified from genomic DNA by means of the immunoSEQ Assay, a bias-controlled multiplex PCR. From the authors' description of their analysis: Nucleated cell counts per sample were estimated from amplification of reference gene primers within the assay. Sequence reads were collapsed and filtered to measure the absolute abundance of every unique TCRbeta CDR3 rearrangement. Productive Simpson clonality was computed per sample as the square root of Simpson's diversity index over productive rearrangements. TCRdb retrieved this table from immuneACCESS and kept in-frame rearrangements only. Not all clones are present; in checked studies, unresolved V genes account for under half, and no reason is known for the remainder. Clone size and V and J calls were adopted from that table, with D and trimming inferred from the DNA. The sample records tens of thousands of clones, approximately 80% of which are singletons. The ten biggest clones cover roughly 4.8% of the sample.

Each collaborating institution followed its own protocols to collect whole blood in K2EDTA tubes. Collaborator samples were shipped for TCRbeta analysis as frozen whole blood, isolated PBMCs, or DNA extracted from either sample type. V is cut back by 1 base and J by 9 bases, with 5 bases in the junction unmatched. CDR1 and CDR2 (SGHDN, FVKESK) derive from the germline V gene. The CDR3 goes from the cysteine to the phenylalanine over 15 residues. The read is trimmed to its CDR3 DNA, 45 bases read in frame from base 1. This sequence uses TRBV14 and TRBJ2-2, with 10 bases in between that match TRBD2. The origin of this receptor is a woman older than 75 with active or convalescent COVID-19. Source material: peripheral blood. The DNA sequence is TGTGCCAGCAGCCAAGGAACTAGCGGGAATCGGGAGCTGTTTTTT. It translates to CASSQGTSGNRELFF.